These 11 T cell receptor beta chains were all obtained from the same sample, sequenced in a study of shared clonotypes between healthy human individuals. Repertoires were generated with immunoSEQ multiplex PCR, while TCRdb's copy carries only in-frame clones and drops some. In the table there are under 2,000,000 clones, approximately 95% of which are singletons. Naive CD8 isolation took CD45RO-negative cells positively selected for CCR7 and excluded terminally differentiated effector memory CD45RA+ cells. The specimen was naive CD8+ T cells sorted from blood. The receptors originated from a man in his late teens or twenties in good health.

The gene calls are TRBV27 and TRBJ2-7; TRBD1 matches at 9 bases. There are 16 residues in the CDR3. Trimming took 6 bases from V and 3 from J; bases not matched to a gene: 12. From germline, CDR1 is MNHEY and CDR2 SMNVEV (reference sequence). In DNA form, the CDR3 reads TGTGCCAGCAGGTCAGTAGGGACAGGGATCGACTACGAGCAGTACTTC. Protein: CASRSVGTGIDYEQYF.

V gene TRBV5-5 combines with J gene TRBJ2-5; 10 bases are a match to TRBD2. The CDR3 sequence is 17 residues long. Germline V gene sequence: CDR1 SGHKS, CDR2 YYEKEE (reference sequence). Trimming cost V 2 bases and J 3 bases; bases outside gene matches: 10. For the CDR3, the DNA is TGTGCCAGCAGCTTTCAGCCTAGCGGGAGCGAAGAAGAGACCCAGTACTTC. This encodes CASSFQPSGSEEETQYF.

The chain couples TRBV11-2 to TRBJ2-1, with D unresolved. This CDR3 has 13 amino acids. Germline CDR1 reads SGHAT; CDR2 reads FQNNGV. V lost 4 bases, J lost 6 bases, and 10 bases lay in between. CDR3 protein: CASSSTTFNEQFF. CDR3 coding DNA: TGTGCCAGCAGCTCCACGACCTTCAATGAGCAGTTCTTC.

V gene TRBV19 combines with J gene TRBJ2-2; TRBD1 is a possible D gene (6 bases). CDR3 size: 18 residues. From germline, CDR1 is LNHDA and CDR2 SQIVND (reference sequence). V was trimmed by 6 bases and J by 5 bases, leaving 25 bases between them. The CDR3 spells CASSPNPDSHYFTGELFF. CDR3 nucleotides: TGTGCCAGTAGCCCGAATCCGGACAGCCATTATTTTACCGGGGAGCTGTTTTTT.

V is TRBV27 and J is TRBJ2-7; tentatively, D is TRBD1 or TRBD2 (6 bases each). CDR1 MNHEY and CDR2 SMNVEV come from the germline V gene (reference sequence). The CDR3 extends over 13 amino acids. The V end lost 6 bases, the J end lost 3 bases, and 12 bases lay between the germline ends. CDR3 nucleotide sequence: TGTGCCAGCAGCCCTAGGGGGGACTACGAGCAGTACTTC. Protein: CASSPRGDYEQYF.

This chain joins TRBV7-9 and TRBJ2-7; D is uncertain. V dropped 4 bases and J dropped 5 bases, with 12 bases sitting between them. The CDR3 spans 13 residues. Looked up from germline, CDR1 is SEHNR and CDR2 is FQNEAQ (reference sequence). CDR3 amino acids: CASSYTAPDEQYF. CDR3 sequence (DNA): TGTGCCAGCAGCTACACAGCGCCGGACGAGCAGTACTTC. Full variable domain (missing parts from reference TRBV7-9 and TRBJ2-7): DTGVSQNPRHKITKRGQNVTFRCDPISEHNRLYWYRQTLGQGPEFLTYFQNEAQLEKSRLLSDRFSAERPKGSFSTLEIQRTEQGDSAMYLCASSYTAPDEQYFGPGTRLTVT.

As to this clone: The sample has other DNA sequences that encode this CDR3 too. V and J are TRBV4-1 and TRBJ2-7; the D gene is possibly TRBD1 (5 bases). Germline V CDR1 and CDR2: MGHRA, YSYEKL. CDR3 length equals 15 residues. Trimming took 1 base from V and 1 from J, leaving 11 bases between them. CDR3 sequence reads: CASSQVGQGSYEQYF. The CDR3 DNA follows: TGCGCCAGCAGCCAAGTAGGGCAGGGATCCTACGAGCAGTACTTC.

The chain carries TRBV5-6 and TRBJ1-4, with 10 bases aligning to TRBD1. The V segment lost 1 base and the J segment 7 bases; nucleotides outside the gene matches: 7. Germline-derived CDR1 and CDR2 are SGHDT and YYEEEE. This CDR3 is 16 amino acids long. The CDR3 sequence: CASSLQMGQGSEKLFF. The CDR3 region has the DNA TGTGCCAGCAGCTTGCAAATGGGACAGGGGAGTGAAAAACTGTTTTTT.

About this clone itself: A read error may produce the germline difference seen at one junction end. The CDR3 DNA sequence: TGTGCCAACAGCGTTAGCGAAAACACCGGGGAGCTGTTTTTT. Translated, it gives CANSVSENTGELFF. The chain combines TRBV13 with TRBJ2-2; D may be TRBD2 (5 bases). Germline values: CDR1 PRHDT, CDR2 FYEKMQ (reference sequence). This CDR3 comprises 14 residues.

The table lists this clone with a count of one. V gene TRBV15 combines with J gene TRBJ2-6; D is undetermined. Germline V lookup: CDR1 LNHNV, CDR2 YYDKDF (reference sequence). CDR3 length: 18 amino acids. The germline V and J ends were trimmed by 0 bases and 1 base, with 13 bases remaining between them. CDR3 nucleotides: TGTGCCACCAGCAGAGATTGGCGTGTTTTATCTGGGGCCAACGTCCTGACTTTC. As protein: CATSRDWRVLSGANVLTF.

The CDR3 DNA is TGTGCCAGCAGCGCTCTTAGGTCCTTAGATCAGTATTTT. Amino acids: CASSALRSLDQYF. The chain has TRBV9 and TRBJ2-3; D remains ambiguous. V was pared by 3 bases and J by 12 bases, with 17 bases between. The length of the CDR3 is 13 residues. From germline, CDR1 is SGDLS and CDR2 YYNGEE. The whole variable domain, filled in from reference TRBV9 and TRBJ2-3, reads DSGVTQTPKHLITATGQRVTLRCSPRSGDLSVYWYQQSLDQGLQFLIQYYNGEERAKGNILERFSAQQFPDLHSELNLSSLELGDSALYFCASSALRSLDQYFGPGTRLTVL.